The rows below give T cell receptor beta chains drawn from one sample of a study of blood T cell repertoires in COVID-19. Some clones are missing from TCRdb's copy, which holds only in-frame ones; the method was immunoSEQ multiplex PCR. This sample has fewer than 700,000 clones, with around 90% found just once. Specimen: peripheral blood. The receptors were sampled from a woman aged 50 to 60 with COVID-19, enrolled during active disease. Both conserved end residues are part of each CDR3. The D gene is left open where the match is weak. Clone size is shown for a subset of rows, as once, few, many or a class of expanded clone.

J gene	D gene	clone size	V gene	CDR3 DNA	CDR3 protein
TRBJ2-7	.	.	TRBV2	TGTGCCAGCAGACTCCGGGACGGACTATCCTACGAGCAGTACTTC	CASRLRDGLSYEQYF
TRBJ1-2	TRBD1	.	TRBV18	TGTGCCAGCTCACGGACAGGGGGCGAGAGCTATGGCTACACCTTC	CASSRTGGESYGYTF
TRBJ1-2	.	.	TRBV6-5	TGTGCCAGCAGTTACGAACAGGGTAACTATGGCTACACCTTC	CASSYEQGNYGYTF
TRBJ2-1	.	.	TRBV9	TGTGCCAGCAGCCATAACTTCGATCGGGGTCCCTCCTACAATGAGCAGTTCTTC	CASSHNFDRGPSYNEQFF
TRBJ1-4	TRBD1	.	TRBV6-5	TGTGCCAGCACCCCTGGACAGGTCAATGAAAAACTGTTTTTT	CASTPGQVNEKLFF
TRBJ2-4	TRBD1	.	TRBV12-5	TGTGCTAGTGGTACCCGGGACAGGGAAAACATTCAGTACTTC	CASGTRDRENIQYF
TRBJ2-1	TRBD2	.	TRBV7-2	TGTGCCAGCAGCTTGCAGCGGGGGGGAAATGAGCAGTTCTTC	CASSLQRGGNEQFF
TRBJ2-7	.	.	TRBV5-8	TGTGCCAGCAGCTTGGACACGTTTTACGAGCAGTACTTC	CASSLDTFYEQYF
TRBJ2-7	.	.	TRBV2	TGTGCCAGTCTAGTAGGCACCACCTACGAGCAGTACTTC	CASLVGTTYEQYF
TRBJ2-3	.	once	TRBV9	TGTGCCAGCAGCGTAGGGGTTAGCGGATACACAGATACGCAGTATTTT	CASSVGVSGYTDTQYF
TRBJ1-2	TRBD1	.	TRBV7-6	TGTGCCAGCAGCCCGGGGCAGGGGGTACTCTATGGCTACACCTTC	CASSPGQGVLYGYTF
TRBJ1-4	TRBD1	.	TRBV5-1	TGCGCCAGCAGCTCCACACAGGGGAACGAAAAACTGTTTTTT	CASSSTQGNEKLFF
TRBJ1-2	TRBD1	.	TRBV10-3	TGTGCCATAAGGGGACAGGGTGGAAACTATGGCTACACCTTC	CAIRGQGGNYGYTF
TRBJ2-7	TRBD1	.	TRBV6-6	TGTGCCAGCAGTTACCCCGGGACAGGGTTAAGCGAGCAGTACTTC	CASSYPGTGLSEQYF
TRBJ1-3	TRBD1	.	TRBV6-5	TGTGCCAGCAGTTTCGACAGGGCCACCATATATTTT	CASSFDRATIYF
TRBJ2-3	.	.	TRBV29-1	TGCAGCGTTGTAGGCTCAGGGGATACGCAGTATTTT	CSVVGSGDTQYF
TRBJ2-2	.	.	TRBV12-5	TGTGCTAGTGGTTTGTCGCAGTACACCGGGGAGCTGTTTTTT	CASGLSQYTGELFF
TRBJ2-7	.	.	TRBV4-2	TGTGCCAGCAGCCAAGATCGGGGGTTAAGATACGAGCAGTACTTC	CASSQDRGLRYEQYF
TRBJ2-3	TRBD2	.	TRBV4-2	TGTGCCAGCAGCCAAAGACTAGCGGGGATCACAGATACGCAGTATTTT	CASSQRLAGITDTQYF
TRBJ1-5	TRBD1	few	TRBV5-5	TGTGCCAGCAGTTTTGGACAGGCGAGCAATCAGCCCCAGCATTTT	CASSFGQASNQPQHF
TRBJ1-3	.	.	TRBV7-8	TGTGCCAGCAGCTTAGTTCCCCGATCGGACACCATATATTTT	CASSLVPRSDTIYF
TRBJ2-2	.	.	TRBV5-1	TGCGCCAGCAGCTTGCAGGCCCCCGGGGAGCTGTTTTTT	CASSLQAPGELFF
TRBJ2-7	.	.	TRBV11-3	TGTGCCAGCAGTACCGCGGGACCCGGAGGGGAGCAGTACTTC	CASSTAGPGGEQYF
TRBJ2-3	TRBD2	.	TRBV9	TGTGCCAGCAGCGTCGGGGCTAGCGGGGGCACAGATACGCAGTATTTT	CASSVGASGGTDTQYF
TRBJ2-7	.	.	TRBV30	TGTGCCTGGAGTGAGGTCAGCCTAGCTTACGAGCAGTACTTC	CAWSEVSLAYEQYF
TRBJ1-6	TRBD1	few	TRBV27	TGTGCCAGCAGTTATGGGGACAGGGTAGGTTCACCCCTCCACTTT	CASSYGDRVGSPLHF
TRBJ2-7	TRBD1	.	TRBV18	TGTGCCAGCTCACCACCCCCAGGGGGAGACGAGCAGTACTTC	CASSPPPGGDEQYF
TRBJ2-7	.	.	TRBV5-1	TGCGCCAGCAGCTTGGAACCGGCAGGGGAGCAGTACTTC	CASSLEPAGEQYF
TRBJ2-3	.	.	TRBV5-1	TGCGCCAGCAGCTGGGGTGAGGGCGTAGATACGCAGTATTTT	CASSWGEGVDTQYF
TRBJ2-5	.	.	TRBV9	TGTGCCAGCAGCTCGACCGGGGTGGGGGAGACCCAGTACTTC	CASSSTGVGETQYF
TRBJ1-1	.	.	TRBV12-3/TRBV12-4	TGTGCCAGCAGATCACAAAACACTGAAGCTTTCTTT	CASRSQNTEAFF
TRBJ2-5	.	once	TRBV27	TGTGCCAGCAGTTTAGGGCCCGGGGTAGAGACCCAGTACTTC	CASSLGPGVETQYF
TRBJ2-5	.	.	TRBV18	TGTGCCAGCTCACCACCGGGACTTACGCAAGAGACCCAGTACTTC	CASSPPGLTQETQYF
TRBJ1-1	.	.	TRBV19	TGTGCCAGTAGTTCAGACTCGAACACTGAAGCTTTCTTT	CASSSDSNTEAFF
TRBJ1-1	.	few	TRBV5-1	TGCGCCAGCAGGGAGGGGACGGTGAACACTGAAGCTTTCTTT	CASREGTVNTEAFF
TRBJ2-3	TRBD2	.	TRBV2	TGTGCCAGCAGTGTGGAACTAGCGGGGGGCCTCTACACAGATACGCAGTATTTT	CASSVELAGGLYTDTQYF
TRBJ1-2	TRBD1	.	TRBV3-1/TRBV3-2	TGTGCCAGCAGCCATTCGGCAGGGGGATGGGGGGACTATGGCTACACCTTC	CASSHSAGGWGDYGYTF
TRBJ1-1	TRBD1	.	TRBV4-1	TGCGCCAGCAGCCAAGAATTGACAGGGGGCAAGAGAGAGAACACTGAAGCTTTCTTT	CASSQELTGGKRENTEAFF
TRBJ2-7	TRBD1	.	TRBV7-8	TGTGCCAGCAGCATCGACAGGGGGAAGTACTTC	CASSIDRGKYF
TRBJ1-2	TRBD1	.	TRBV7-8	TGTGCCAGCAGCCGGGACAGGGTTGAGAGTGGCTACACCTTC	CASSRDRVESGYTF